This T cell receptor beta chain was recovered during a study of T cell responses to AZD1222 COVID-19 vaccine. TCRdb's copy holds only in-frame clones and misses some; the assay was immunoSEQ multiplex PCR. The sample holds about 180,000 clones, 70% to 90% seen once. CDR1 is SGHNT and CDR2 is YYREEE in the germline V gene (reference sequence). The CDR3 runs to 15 residues. The V end was cut by 0 bases, the J end by 1 base, with 9 bases between. The starting material was peripheral blood, obtained on day 0 of AZD1222 vaccination. This sequence originates from an adult in good health. The V gene is TRBV5-4, the J gene TRBJ2-3; tentatively, D is TRBD1 or TRBD2 (6 bases each). This chain's CDR3 is CASSLAGAGTDTQYF. CDR3 DNA: TGTGCCAGCAGCTTGGCGGGGGCAGGCACAGATACGCAGTATTTT.